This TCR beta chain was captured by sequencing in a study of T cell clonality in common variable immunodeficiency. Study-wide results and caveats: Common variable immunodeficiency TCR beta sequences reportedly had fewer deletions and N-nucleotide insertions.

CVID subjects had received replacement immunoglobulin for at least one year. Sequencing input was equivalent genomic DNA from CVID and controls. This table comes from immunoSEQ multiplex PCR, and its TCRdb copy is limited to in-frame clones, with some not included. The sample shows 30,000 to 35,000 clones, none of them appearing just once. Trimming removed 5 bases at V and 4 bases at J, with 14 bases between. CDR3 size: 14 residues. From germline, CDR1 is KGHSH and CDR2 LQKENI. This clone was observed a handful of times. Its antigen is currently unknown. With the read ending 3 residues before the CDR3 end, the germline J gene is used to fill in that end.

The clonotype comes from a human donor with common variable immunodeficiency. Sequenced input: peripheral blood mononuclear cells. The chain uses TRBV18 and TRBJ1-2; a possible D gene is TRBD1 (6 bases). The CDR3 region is CASSARGVGYGYTF. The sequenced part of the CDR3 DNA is TGTGCCAGCTCAGCCAGGGGTGTAGGCTATGGC.